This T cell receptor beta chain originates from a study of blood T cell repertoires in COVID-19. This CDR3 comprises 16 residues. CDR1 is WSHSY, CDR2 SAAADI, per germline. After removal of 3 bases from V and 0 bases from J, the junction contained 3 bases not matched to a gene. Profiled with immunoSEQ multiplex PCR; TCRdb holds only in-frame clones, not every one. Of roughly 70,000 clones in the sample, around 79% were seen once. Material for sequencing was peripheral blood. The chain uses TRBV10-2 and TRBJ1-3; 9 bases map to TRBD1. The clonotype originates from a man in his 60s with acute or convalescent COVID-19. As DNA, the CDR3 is TGCGCCAGCAGTGAAAGACAGGGGGTCTCTGGAAACACCATATATTTT. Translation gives CASSERQGVSGNTIYF.